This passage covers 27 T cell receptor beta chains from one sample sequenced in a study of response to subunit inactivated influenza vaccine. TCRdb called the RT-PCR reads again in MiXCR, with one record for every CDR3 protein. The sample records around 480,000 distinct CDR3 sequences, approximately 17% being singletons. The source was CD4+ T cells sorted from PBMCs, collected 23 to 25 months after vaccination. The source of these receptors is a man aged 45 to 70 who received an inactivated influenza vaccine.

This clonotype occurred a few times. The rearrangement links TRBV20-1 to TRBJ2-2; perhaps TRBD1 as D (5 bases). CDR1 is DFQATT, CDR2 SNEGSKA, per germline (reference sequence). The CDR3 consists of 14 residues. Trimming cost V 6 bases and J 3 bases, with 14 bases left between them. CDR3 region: CSAPDKGYTGELFF. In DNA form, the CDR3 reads TGCAGTGCCCCGGACAAGGGCTACACCGGGGAGCTGTTTTTT.

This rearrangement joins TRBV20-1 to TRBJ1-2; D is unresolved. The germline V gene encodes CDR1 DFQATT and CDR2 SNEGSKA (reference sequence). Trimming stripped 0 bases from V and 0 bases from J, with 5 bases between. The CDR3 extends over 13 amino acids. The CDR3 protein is CSARDQSNYGYTF. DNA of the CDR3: TGCAGTGCTAGAGATCAGTCTAACTATGGCTACACCTTC.

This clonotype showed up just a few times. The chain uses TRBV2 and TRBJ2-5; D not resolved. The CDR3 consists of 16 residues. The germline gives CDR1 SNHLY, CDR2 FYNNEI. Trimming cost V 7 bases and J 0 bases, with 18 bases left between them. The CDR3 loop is CASKVSLILYQETQYF. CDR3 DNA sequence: TGTGCCAGCAAGGTCTCTCTCATTTTGTACCAAGAGACCCAGTACTTC.

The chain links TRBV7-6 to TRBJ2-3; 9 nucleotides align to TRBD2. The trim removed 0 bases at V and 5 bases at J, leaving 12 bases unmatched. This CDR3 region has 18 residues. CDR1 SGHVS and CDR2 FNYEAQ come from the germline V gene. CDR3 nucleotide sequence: TGTGCCAGCAGCTTAGCGAGGGTGGTAGCGGGAGTCGTAGATACGCAGTATTTT. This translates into CASSLARVVAGVVDTQYF.

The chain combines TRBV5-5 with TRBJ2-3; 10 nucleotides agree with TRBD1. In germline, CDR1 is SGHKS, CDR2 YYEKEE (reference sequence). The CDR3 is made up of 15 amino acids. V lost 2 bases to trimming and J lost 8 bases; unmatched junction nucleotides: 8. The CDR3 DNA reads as TGTGCCAGCAGCTTCACCGGGACAGGGGTTGTTACGCAGTATTTT. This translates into CASSFTGTGVVTQYF.

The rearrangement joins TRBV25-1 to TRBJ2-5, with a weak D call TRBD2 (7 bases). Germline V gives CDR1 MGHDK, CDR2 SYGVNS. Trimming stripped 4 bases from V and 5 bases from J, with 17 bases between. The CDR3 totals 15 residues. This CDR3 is CASSVVGGPGETQYF. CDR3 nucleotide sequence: TGTGCCAGCAGTGTTGTGGGGGGGCCAGGGGAGACCCAGTACTTC.

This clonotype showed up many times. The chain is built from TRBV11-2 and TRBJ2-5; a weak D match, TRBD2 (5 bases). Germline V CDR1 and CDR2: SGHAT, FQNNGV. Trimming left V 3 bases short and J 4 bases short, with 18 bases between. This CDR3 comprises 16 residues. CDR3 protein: CASSLGVGVRIETQYF. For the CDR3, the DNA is TGTGCCAGCAGCTTGGGAGTGGGAGTAAGAATAGAGACCCAGTACTTC.

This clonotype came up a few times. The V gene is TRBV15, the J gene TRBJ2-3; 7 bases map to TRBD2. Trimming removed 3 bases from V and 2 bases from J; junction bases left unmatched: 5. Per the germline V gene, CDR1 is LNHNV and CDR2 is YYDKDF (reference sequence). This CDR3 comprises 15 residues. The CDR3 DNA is TGTGCCACCAGCAGGGCTAGCGGCCACACAGATACGCAGTATTTT. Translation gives CATSRASGHTDTQYF.

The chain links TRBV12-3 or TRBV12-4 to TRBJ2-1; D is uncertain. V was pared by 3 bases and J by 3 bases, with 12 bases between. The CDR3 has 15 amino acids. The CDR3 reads CASSFTTGLYNEQFF. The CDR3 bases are TGTGCCAGCAGTTTTACAACCGGGCTCTACAATGAGCAGTTCTTC.

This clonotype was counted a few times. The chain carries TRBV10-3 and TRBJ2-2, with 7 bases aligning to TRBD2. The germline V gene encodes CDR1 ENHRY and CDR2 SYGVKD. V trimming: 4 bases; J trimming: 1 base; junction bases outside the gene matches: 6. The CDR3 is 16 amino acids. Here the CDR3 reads CAISARGMVNTGELFF. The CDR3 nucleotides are TGTGCCATCAGTGCGCGGGGGATGGTGAACACCGGGGAGCTGTTTTTT.

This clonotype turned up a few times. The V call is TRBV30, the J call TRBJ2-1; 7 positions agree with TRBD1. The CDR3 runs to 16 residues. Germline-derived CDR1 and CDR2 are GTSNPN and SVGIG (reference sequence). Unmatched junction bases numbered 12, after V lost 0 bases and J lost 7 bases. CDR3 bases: TGTGCCTGGAGTGTAGCCGACAGGGTGATGACGAATGAGCAGTTCTTC. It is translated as CAWSVADRVMTNEQFF.

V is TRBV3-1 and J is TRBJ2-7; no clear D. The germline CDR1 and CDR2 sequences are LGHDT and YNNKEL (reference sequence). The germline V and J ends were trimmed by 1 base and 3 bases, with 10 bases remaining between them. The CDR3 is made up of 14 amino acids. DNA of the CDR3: TGTGCCAGCAGCCAAGGTCCAGGACGCTACGAGCAGTACTTC. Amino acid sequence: CASSQGPGRYEQYF.

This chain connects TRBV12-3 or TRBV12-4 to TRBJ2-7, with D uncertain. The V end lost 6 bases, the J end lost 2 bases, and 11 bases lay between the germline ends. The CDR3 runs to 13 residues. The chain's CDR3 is CASRDGPTYEQYF. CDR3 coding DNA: TGTGCCAGCAGGGACGGGCCAACCTACGAGCAGTACTTC.

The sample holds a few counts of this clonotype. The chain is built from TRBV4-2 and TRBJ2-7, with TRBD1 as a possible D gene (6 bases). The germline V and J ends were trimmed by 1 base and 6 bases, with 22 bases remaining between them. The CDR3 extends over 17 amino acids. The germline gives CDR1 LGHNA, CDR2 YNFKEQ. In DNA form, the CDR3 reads TGTGCCAGCAGCCAAGCACCCGGGGAACAGGGTATTTCCGAGCAGTACTTC. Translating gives CASSQAPGEQGISEQYF.

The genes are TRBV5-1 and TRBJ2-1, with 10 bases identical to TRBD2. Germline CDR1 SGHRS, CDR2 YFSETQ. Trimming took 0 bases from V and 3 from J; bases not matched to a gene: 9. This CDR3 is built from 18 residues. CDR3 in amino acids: CASSLGITSGALYNEQFF. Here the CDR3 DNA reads TGCGCCAGCAGCTTGGGCATTACTAGCGGGGCTCTCTACAATGAGCAGTTCTTC.

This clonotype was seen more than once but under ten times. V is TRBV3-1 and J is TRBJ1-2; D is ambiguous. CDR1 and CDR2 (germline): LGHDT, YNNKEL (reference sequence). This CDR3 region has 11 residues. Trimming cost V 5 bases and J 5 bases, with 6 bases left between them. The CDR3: CASSGNYGYTF. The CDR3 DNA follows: TGTGCCAGCAGCGGCAATTATGGCTACACCTTC.

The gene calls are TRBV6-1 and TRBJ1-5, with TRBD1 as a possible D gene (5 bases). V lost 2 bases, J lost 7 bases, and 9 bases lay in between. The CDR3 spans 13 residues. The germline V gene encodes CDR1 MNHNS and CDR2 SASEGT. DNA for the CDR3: TGTGCCAGCAGTGAACGGGGGGGACAGCCCCAGCATTTT. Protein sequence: CASSERGGQPQHF.

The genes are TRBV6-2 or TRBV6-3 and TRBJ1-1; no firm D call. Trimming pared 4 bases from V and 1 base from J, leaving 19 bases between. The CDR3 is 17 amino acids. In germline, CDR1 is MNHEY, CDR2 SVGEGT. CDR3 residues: CASSFAGRKLANTEAFF. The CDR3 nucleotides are TGTGCCAGCAGTTTTGCAGGTCGAAAACTTGCGAACACTGAAGCTTTCTTT.

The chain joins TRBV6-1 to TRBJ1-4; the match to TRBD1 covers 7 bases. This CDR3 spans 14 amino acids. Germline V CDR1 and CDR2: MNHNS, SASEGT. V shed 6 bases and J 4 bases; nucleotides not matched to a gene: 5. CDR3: CASRGGQNNEKLFF. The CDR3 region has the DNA TGTGCCAGCAGGGGGGGACAGAATAATGAAAAACTGTTTTTT.

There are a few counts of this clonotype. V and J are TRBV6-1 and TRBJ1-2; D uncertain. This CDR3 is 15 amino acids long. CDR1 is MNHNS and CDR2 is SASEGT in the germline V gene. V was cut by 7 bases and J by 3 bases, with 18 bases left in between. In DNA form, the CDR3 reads TGTGCCAGCAAGGAGTCCGTCCCCCCCTACTATGGCTACACCTTC. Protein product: CASKESVPPYYGYTF.

CDR3: CASSQADRAYEQYF. In nucleotides, the CDR3 is TGTGCCAGCAGCCAAGCGGACAGGGCCTACGAGCAGTACTTC. This chain connects TRBV4-2 to TRBJ2-7; 8 bases are a match to TRBD1. Trimming took 1 base from V and 2 from J; bases not matched to a gene: 1. CDR1 and CDR2 (germline): LGHNA, YNFKEQ. The CDR3 extends over 14 amino acids.

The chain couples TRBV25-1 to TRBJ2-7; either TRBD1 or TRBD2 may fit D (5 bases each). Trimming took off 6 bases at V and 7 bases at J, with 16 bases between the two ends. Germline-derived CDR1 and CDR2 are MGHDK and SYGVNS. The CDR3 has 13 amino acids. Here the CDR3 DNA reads TGTGCCAGCAGGGGGACCGCAGAGGGGGAGCAGTACTTC. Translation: CASRGTAEGEQYF.

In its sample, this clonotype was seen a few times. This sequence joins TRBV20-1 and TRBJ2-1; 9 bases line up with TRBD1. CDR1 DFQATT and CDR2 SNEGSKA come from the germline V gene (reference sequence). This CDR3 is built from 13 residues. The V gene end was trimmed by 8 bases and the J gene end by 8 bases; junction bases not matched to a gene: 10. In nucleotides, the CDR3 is TGCAGTCGGAGGGGACAGGGAACCGATGAGCAGTTCTTC. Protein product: CSRRGQGTDEQFF.

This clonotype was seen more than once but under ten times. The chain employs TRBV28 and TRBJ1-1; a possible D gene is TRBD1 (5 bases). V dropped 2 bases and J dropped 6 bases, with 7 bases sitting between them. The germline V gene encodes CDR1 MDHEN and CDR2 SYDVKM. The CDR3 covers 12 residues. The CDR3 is CASSLQGSEAFF. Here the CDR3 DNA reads TGTGCCAGCAGTTTACAGGGTTCTGAAGCTTTCTTT.

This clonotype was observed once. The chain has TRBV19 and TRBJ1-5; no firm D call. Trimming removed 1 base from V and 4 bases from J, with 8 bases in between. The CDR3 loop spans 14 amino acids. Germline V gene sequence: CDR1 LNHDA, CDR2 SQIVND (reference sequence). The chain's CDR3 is CASSIGGANQPQHF. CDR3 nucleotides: TGTGCCAGTAGTATAGGTGGAGCGAATCAGCCCCAGCATTTT.

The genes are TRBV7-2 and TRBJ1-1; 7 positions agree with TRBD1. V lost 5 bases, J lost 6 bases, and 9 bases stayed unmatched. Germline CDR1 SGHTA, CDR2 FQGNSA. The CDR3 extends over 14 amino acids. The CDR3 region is CASSVNRGGPEAFF. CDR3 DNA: TGTGCCAGCAGCGTTAACAGGGGAGGGCCTGAAGCTTTCTTT.

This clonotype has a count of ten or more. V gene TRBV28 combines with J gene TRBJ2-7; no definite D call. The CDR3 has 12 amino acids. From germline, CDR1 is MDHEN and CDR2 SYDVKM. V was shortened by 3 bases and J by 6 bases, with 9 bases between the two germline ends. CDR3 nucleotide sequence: TGTGCCAGCAGTTTGACAATGGGCGAGCAGTACTTC. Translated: CASSLTMGEQYF.